The source of this TCR beta chain is a study of T cell changes during pregnancy in multiple sclerosis. Here immunoSEQ multiplex PCR was the method, and the copy in TCRdb shows in-frame clones only, minus some. The repertoire holds about 53,000 clones, with nearly 90% as singletons. The source material was peripheral blood, sampled after pregnancy. The TCR sequence derives from a female donor in good health, enrolled as a control in a pregnancy study.

The chain's CDR3 is CASSGTSGGHPSTDTQYF. The CDR3, as DNA: TGTGCCAGTAGTGGAACTAGCGGGGGCCACCCTTCCACAGATACGCAGTATTTT. The gene calls are TRBV19 and TRBJ2-3, with 11 nucleotides matching TRBD2. V lost 5 bases and J lost 2; bases outside the gene matches: 12. The length of the CDR3 is 18 residues. From germline, CDR1 is LNHDA and CDR2 SQIVND (reference sequence).